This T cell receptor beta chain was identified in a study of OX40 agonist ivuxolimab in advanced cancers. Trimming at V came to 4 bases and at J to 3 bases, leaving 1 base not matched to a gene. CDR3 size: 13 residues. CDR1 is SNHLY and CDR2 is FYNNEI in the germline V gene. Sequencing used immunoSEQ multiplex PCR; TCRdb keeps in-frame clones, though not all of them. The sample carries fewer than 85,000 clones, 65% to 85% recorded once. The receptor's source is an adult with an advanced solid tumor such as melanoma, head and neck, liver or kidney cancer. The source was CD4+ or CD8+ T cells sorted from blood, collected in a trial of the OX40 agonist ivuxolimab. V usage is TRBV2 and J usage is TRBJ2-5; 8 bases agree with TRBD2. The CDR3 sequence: CASSARGEETQYF. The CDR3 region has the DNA TGTGCCAGCAGTGCGCGGGGGGAAGAGACCCAGTACTTC. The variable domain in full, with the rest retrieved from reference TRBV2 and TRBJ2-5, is EPEVTQTPSHQVTQMGQEVILRCVPISNHLYFYWYRQILGQKVEFLVSFYNNEISEKSEIFDDQFSVERPDGSNFTLKIRSTKLEDSAMYFCASSARGEETQYFGPGTRLLVL.